This TCR beta chain was captured in a study of blood T cells in healthy people across ages. CDR1 and CDR2 from the germline V gene are SGHRS and YFSETQ. The CDR3 extends over 12 amino acids. V lost 6 bases, J lost 3 bases, and 10 bases lay in between. Each of the donors had roughly 9.4 milliliters of peripheral blood drawn into EDTA-treated Vacutainer tubes. At least 5.5 micrograms of total RNA were extracted per sample. PCR was performed a second time for about 7 to 12 cycles using a sample-barcoded 5' primer and a J-beta primer mix. Tags on each cDNA molecule came from a template-switch adaptor with 12 random nucleotides. From the 5' RACE reads, TCRdb called clonotypes with MiXCR, one entry per CDR3 protein. The sample lists fewer than 1.5 million distinct CDR3 sequences, around 39% occurring once. Overall study findings and caveats: Nothing was known about donor CMV status, and this possibly confounded expanded clonotype changes.

About this clonotype: Its target is unknown.

Material for sequencing was blood. V gene TRBV5-1 combines with J gene TRBJ2-7, with D uncertain. This clonotype originated in a woman under 30 in good health. The CDR3 protein is CASTRDDYEQYF. For the CDR3, the DNA is TGCGCCAGCACCCGAGACGACTACGAGCAGTACTTC.